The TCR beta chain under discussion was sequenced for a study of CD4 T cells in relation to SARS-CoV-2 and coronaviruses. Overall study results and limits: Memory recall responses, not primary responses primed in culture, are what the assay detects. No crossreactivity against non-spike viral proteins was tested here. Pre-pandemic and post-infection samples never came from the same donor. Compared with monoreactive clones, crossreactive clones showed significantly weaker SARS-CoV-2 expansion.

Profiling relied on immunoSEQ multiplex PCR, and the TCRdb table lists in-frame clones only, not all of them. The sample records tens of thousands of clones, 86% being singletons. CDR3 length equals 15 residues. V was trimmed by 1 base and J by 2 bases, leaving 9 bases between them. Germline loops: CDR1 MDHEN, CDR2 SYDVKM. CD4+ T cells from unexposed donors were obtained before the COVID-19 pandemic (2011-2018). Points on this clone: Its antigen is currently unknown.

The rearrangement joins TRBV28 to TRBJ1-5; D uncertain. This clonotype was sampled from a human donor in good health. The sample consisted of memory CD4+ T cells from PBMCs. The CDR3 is CASSLFGRGNQPQHF. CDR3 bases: TGTGCCAGCAGTTTATTCGGCCGGGGCAATCAGCCCCAGCATTTT.